This is a list of T cell receptor beta chains from one sample in a study of blood T cell repertoires in COVID-19. The repertoire was sequenced with immunoSEQ multiplex PCR; TCRdb's copy has only in-frame clones and lacks some. The repertoire holds 200,000 or so clones, with 88% as singletons. Sequencing was performed on peripheral blood. The receptors shown here come from a man aged 65 to 85 with acute or convalescent COVID-19. CDR3s include the opening cysteine and the closing phenylalanine or tryptophan. A D gene is named only where the DNA matches it firmly. The listing skips clone size in some rows; elsewhere it reads once, few, many or a size class.

TRBJ1-1 . . TRBV13 TGTGCCAGCAGCCGTTATTGGAACACTGAAGCTTTCTTT CASSRYWNTEAFF
TRBJ2-5 few TRBD1 TRBV11-2 TGTGCCAGCAGCTTAGTCCACAGGGGGCGCGAGGAGACCCAGTACTTC CASSLVHRGREETQYF
TRBJ2-3 . . TRBV6-2/TRBV6-3 TGTGCCAGCAGTTACAAGGTGTTAAGGGAGGAAGGGCAGGATACGCAGTATTTT CASSYKVLREEGQDTQYF
TRBJ1-5 . TRBD1 TRBV6-5 TGTGCCAGCAGCGGGACAGGGAACAATCAGCCCCAGCATTTT CASSGTGNNQPQHF
TRBJ2-2 . . TRBV4-1 TGCGCCAGCAGCCAAGCTGGGACTGCAACCGGGGAGCTGTTTTTT CASSQAGTATGELFF
TRBJ1-2 . . TRBV19 TGTGCCAGTAGTATTGGGACTGACTCCGGGGGCTACACCTTC CASSIGTDSGGYTF
TRBJ1-5 . TRBD1 TRBV19 TGTGCCAGTAGCCAAACGGGGACAGGTAACAATCAGCCCCAGCATTTT CASSQTGTGNNQPQHF
TRBJ2-2 once TRBD1 TRBV7-2 TGTGCCAGCAGCCAGGACAGGCTCGGCACCGGGGAGCTGTTTTTT CASSQDRLGTGELFF
TRBJ1-1 once . TRBV4-1 TGCGCCAGCAGCCAAGAGTCTGAGTTGAACACTGAAGCTTTCTTT CASSQESELNTEAFF
TRBJ2-3 . . TRBV27 TGTGCCAGCAGCCCGACAGCCTCTAGCACAGATACGCAGTATTTT CASSPTASSTDTQYF
TRBJ1-4 . TRBD1 TRBV19 TGTGCCAGTAGTATATACGGGACAGGGCAGGGAAAACTGTTTTTT CASSIYGTGQGKLFF
TRBJ1-1 . TRBD1 TRBV5-1 TGCGCCAGCGCGCAGGGGGCGATCCAAACTGAAGCTTTCTTT CASAQGAIQTEAFF
TRBJ1-5 . TRBD1 TRBV30 TGTGCCTGGAGTAGGGGATTGTTGGGACAGGGAAGCAATCAGCCCCAGCATTTT CAWSRGLLGQGSNQPQHF
TRBJ1-2 . TRBD1 TRBV14 TGTGCCAGCAGCCCGGACAGGGGTCGGTTTCAAGCTTGGGGCTACACCTTC CASSPDRGRFQAWGYTF
TRBJ1-1 . TRBD1 TRBV10-3 TGTGCCATCAGTGGGGGGGACAGAAACACTGAAGCTTTCTTT CAISGGDRNTEAFF
TRBJ1-5 once . TRBV2 TGTGCCAGCAAAGGAGTTCAAAGTCAGCCCCAGCATTTT CASKGVQSQPQHF
TRBJ2-1 . TRBD2 TRBV9 TGTGCCAGCAGCGTTGGGCCACGTACTAGCGGGAGTAACTATGAGCAGTTCTTC CASSVGPRTSGSNYEQFF
TRBJ1-5 once . TRBV28 TGTGCCAGCAGTTTAGGTCCATGGGGAGGGATGAGCGATCAGCCCCAGCATTTT CASSLGPWGGMSDQPQHF
TRBJ1-2 . TRBD1 TRBV29-1 TGCAGCGTTGCCATACCGGGACAGGGAAACTATGGCTACACCTTC CSVAIPGQGNYGYTF
TRBJ2-7 . TRBD1 TRBV6-5 TGTGCCAGCAGTACCTACAGGGGGAACTACGAGCAGTACTTC CASSTYRGNYEQYF
TRBJ1-4 . . TRBV7-8 TGTGCCAGCAGTCCCCAGGGGAAGGGGGTTGAAAAACTGTTTTTT CASSPQGKGVEKLFF
TRBJ2-4 . . TRBV25-1 TGTGCCAGCAGTGCGGGACATCCAGCCAAAAACATTCAGTACTTC CASSAGHPAKNIQYF
TRBJ2-3 . TRBD2 TRBV3-1/TRBV3-2 TGTGCCAGCAGCCACGGAGCGGGAGGGACCCCAGATACGCAGTATTTT CASSHGAGGTPDTQYF
TRBJ1-1 . . TRBV5-1 TGCGCCAGCAGCTTGTCGGGGATTGAAGCTTTCTTT CASSLSGIEAFF